The 5 T cell receptor beta chains reported below all come from one sample, sequenced in a study of technical replicates of blood from a few donors. Assay: immunoSEQ multiplex PCR; the TCRdb copy retains only in-frame clones and omits some. The sample holds 50,000 to 70,000 clones, just under 95% seen once. Sequencing was carried out using PBMCs. These receptors came from a human donor in good health. Some clones in this sample may be carry-over from other donors' samples.

This rearrangement joins TRBV4-2 to TRBJ2-1; 12 nucleotides agree with TRBD2. Germline-derived CDR1 and CDR2 are LGHNA and YNFKEQ. With 1 base clipped from V and 8 bases from J, the junction kept 6 bases outside the gene matches. The CDR3 is made up of 16 amino acids. The CDR3 spells CASSQGAGTSGYEQFF. The CDR3 DNA sequence: TGTGCCAGCAGCCAAGGGGCCGGGACTAGCGGGTATGAGCAGTTCTTC.

The chain employs TRBV6-1 and TRBJ1-1, with D possibly being TRBD1 (5 bases). This CDR3 is built from 15 residues. V lost 6 bases and J lost 1, with 15 bases in between. Germline-derived CDR1 and CDR2 are MNHNS and SASEGT. CDR3 sequence (DNA): TGTGCCAGCAGAGCCCTTAGAGGACAGAACACTGAAGCTTTCTTT. This translates into CASRALRGQNTEAFF.

The chain joins TRBV5-6 to TRBJ2-5; the D gene is possibly TRBD2 (6 bases). The V end was cut by 4 bases, the J end by 5 bases, with 15 bases between. Germline CDR1 is SGHDT and CDR2 is YYEEEE. The CDR3 consists of 14 residues. The CDR3, as DNA: TGTGCCAGCAGCCAGGGACTGGACGAGGAGACCCAGTACTTC. It codes for CASSQGLDEETQYF.

V and J are TRBV2 and TRBJ1-4; D gene ambiguous. The V and J ends lost 7 bases and 10 bases respectively, with 13 bases between them. Germline lookup yields CDR1 SNHLY and CDR2 FYNNEI. This CDR3 has 12 amino acids. The CDR3, as DNA: TGTGCCAGCACCGGGAATGTGAGAAAACTGTTTTTT. Translation gives CASTGNVRKLFF. Complete variable domain (other parts from reference TRBV2 and TRBJ1-4): EPEVTQTPSHQVTQMGQEVILRCVPISNHLYFYWYRQILGQKVEFLVSFYNNEISEKSEIFDDQFSVERPDGSNFTLKIRSTKLEDSAMYFCASTGNVRKLFFGSGTQLSVL.

This chain connects TRBV19 to TRBJ1-2, with D unresolved. The CDR3 has 16 amino acids. Trimming cost V 7 bases and J 3 bases, with 21 bases left between them. Germline CDR1 LNHDA, CDR2 SQIVND (reference sequence). CDR3 sequence reads: CASNLRLLDGDYGYTF. CDR3 DNA sequence: TGTGCCAGTAACCTGAGACTCCTTGACGGGGACTATGGCTACACCTTC.